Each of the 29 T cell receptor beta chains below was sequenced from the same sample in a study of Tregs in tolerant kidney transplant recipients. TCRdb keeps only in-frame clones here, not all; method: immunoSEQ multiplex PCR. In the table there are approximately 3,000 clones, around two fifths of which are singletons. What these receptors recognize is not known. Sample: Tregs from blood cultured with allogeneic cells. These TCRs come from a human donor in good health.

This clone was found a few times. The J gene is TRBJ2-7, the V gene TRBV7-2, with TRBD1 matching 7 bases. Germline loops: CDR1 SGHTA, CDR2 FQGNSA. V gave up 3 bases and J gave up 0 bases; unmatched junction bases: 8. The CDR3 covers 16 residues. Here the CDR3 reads CASSFSGTEASYEQYF. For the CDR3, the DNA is TGTGCCAGCAGCTTTTCCGGGACAGAGGCCTCCTACGAGCAGTACTTC.

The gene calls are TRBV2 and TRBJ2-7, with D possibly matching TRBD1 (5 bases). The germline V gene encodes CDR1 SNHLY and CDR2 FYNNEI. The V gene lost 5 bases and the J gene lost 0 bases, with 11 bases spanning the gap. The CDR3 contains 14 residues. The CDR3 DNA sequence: TGTGCCAGCAGTACACACCAGGGCTCCTACGAGCAGTACTTC. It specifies CASSTHQGSYEQYF. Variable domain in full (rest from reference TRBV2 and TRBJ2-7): EPEVTQTPSHQVTQMGQEVILRCVPISNHLYFYWYRQILGQKVEFLVSFYNNEISEKSEIFDDQFSVERPDGSNFTLKIRSTKLEDSAMYFCASSTHQGSYEQYFGPGTRLTVT.

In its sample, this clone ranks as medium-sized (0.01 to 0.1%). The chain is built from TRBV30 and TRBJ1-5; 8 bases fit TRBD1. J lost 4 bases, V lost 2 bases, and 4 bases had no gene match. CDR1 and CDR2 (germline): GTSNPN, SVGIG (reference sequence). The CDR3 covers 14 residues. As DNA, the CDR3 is TGTGCCTGGAGTTTTACAGGGGGGAATCAGCCCCAGCATTTT. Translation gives CAWSFTGGNQPQHF.

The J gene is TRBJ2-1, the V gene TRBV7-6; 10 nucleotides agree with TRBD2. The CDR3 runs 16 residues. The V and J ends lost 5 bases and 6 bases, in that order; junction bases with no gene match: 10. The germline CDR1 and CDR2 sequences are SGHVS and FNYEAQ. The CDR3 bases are TGTGCCAGCAGCCCCCGGGCTAGCGGGAGTCGCAATGAGCAGTTCTTC. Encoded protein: CASSPRASGSRNEQFF.

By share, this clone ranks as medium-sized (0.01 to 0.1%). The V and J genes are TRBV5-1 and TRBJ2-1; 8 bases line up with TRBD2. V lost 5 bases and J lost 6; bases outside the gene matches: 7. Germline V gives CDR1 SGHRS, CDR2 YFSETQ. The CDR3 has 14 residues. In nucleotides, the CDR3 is TGCGCCAGCAGGGGCAGCGGGGGTTTCAATGAGCAGTTCTTC. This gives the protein CASRGSGGFNEQFF.

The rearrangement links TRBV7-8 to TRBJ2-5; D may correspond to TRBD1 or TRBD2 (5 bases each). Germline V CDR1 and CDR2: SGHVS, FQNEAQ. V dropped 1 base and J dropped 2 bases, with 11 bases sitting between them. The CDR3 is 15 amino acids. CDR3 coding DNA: TGTGCCAGCAGCTTAGTATGGGGGAGACAAGAGACCCAGTACTTC. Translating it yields CASSLVWGRQETQYF.

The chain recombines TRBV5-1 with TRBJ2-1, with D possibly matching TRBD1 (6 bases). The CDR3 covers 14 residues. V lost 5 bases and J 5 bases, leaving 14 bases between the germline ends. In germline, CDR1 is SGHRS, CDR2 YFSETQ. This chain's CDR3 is CASRMVQGHNEQFF. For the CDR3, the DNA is TGCGCCAGCAGAATGGTACAGGGTCACAATGAGCAGTTCTTC.

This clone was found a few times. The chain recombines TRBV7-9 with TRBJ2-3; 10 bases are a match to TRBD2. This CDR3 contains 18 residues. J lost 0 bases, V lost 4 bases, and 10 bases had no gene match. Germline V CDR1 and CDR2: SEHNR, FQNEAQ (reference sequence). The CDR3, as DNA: TGTGCCAGCAGCTCCACCTTCACTAGCGGGGTTAGCACAGATACGCAGTATTTT. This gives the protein CASSSTFTSGVSTDTQYF.

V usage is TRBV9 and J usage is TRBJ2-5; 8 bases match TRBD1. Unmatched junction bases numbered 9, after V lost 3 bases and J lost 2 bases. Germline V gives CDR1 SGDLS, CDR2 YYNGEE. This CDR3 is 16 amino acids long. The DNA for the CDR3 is TGTGCCAGCAGCGCCCTAGGGACAGGTCGGCAAGAGACCCAGTACTTC. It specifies CASSALGTGRQETQYF.

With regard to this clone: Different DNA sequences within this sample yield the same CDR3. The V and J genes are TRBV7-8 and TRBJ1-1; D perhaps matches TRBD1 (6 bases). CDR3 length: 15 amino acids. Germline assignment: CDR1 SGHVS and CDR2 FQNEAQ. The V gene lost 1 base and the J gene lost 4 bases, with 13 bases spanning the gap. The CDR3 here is CASSLGGGAGTEAFF. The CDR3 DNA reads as TGTGCCAGCAGCTTAGGAGGGGGGGCTGGCACTGAAGCTTTCTTT.

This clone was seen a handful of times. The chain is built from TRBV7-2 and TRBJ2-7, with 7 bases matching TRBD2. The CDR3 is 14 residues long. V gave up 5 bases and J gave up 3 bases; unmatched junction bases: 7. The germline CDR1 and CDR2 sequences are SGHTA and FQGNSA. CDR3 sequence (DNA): TGTGCCAGCAGCGTTGCGGGAGAGGTCTACGAGCAGTACTTC. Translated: CASSVAGEVYEQYF. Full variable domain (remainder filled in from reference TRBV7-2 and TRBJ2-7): GAGVSQSPSNKVTEKGKDVELRCDPISGHTALYWYRQSLGQGLEFLIYFQGNSAPDKSGLPSDRFSAERTGGSVSTLTIQRTQQEDSAVYLCASSVAGEVYEQYFGPGTRLTVT.

The CDR3: CASSLLAGGPYEQYF. The CDR3 region has the DNA TGCGCCAGCAGCTTGTTAGCGGGAGGGCCCTACGAGCAGTACTTC. The chain uses TRBV5-1 and TRBJ2-7; 11 nucleotides match TRBD2. J lost 2 bases, V lost 1 base, and 2 bases had no gene match. The CDR3 is 15 residues long. Germline V CDR1 and CDR2: SGHRS, YFSETQ. The complete variable domain, with remaining parts taken from reference TRBV5-1 and TRBJ2-7, reads KAGVTQTPRYLIKTRGQQVTLSCSPISGHRSVSWYQQTPGQGLQFLFEYFSETQRNKGNFPGRFSGRQFSNSRSEMNVSTLELGDSALYLCASSLLAGGPYEQYFGPGTRLTVT.

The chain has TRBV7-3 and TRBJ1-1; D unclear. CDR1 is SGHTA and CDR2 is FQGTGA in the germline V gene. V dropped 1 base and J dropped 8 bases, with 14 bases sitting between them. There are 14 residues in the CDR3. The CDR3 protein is CASSLSPPTSEAFF. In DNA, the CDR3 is TGTGCCAGCAGCTTAAGCCCCCCAACCTCGGAAGCTTTCTTT.

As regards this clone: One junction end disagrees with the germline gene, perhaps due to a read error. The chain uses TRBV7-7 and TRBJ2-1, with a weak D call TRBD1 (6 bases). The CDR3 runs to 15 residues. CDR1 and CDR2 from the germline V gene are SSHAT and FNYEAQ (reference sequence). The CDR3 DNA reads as TGTGCCAGCAGTTTAGGACAGTACTTGGGGAATGAGCAGTTCTTC. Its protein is CASSLGQYLGNEQFF. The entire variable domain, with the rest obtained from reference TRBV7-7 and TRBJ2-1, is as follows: GAGVSQSPRYKVTKRGQDVTLRCDPISSHATLYWYQQALGQGPEFLTYFNYEAQPDKSGLPSDRFSAERPEGSISTLTIQRTEQRDSAMYRCASSLGQYLGNEQFFGPGTRLTVL.

This CDR3 is CSIPPWGTDTQYF. The DNA for the CDR3 is TGCAGCATCCCGCCTTGGGGCACAGATACGCAGTATTTT. This chain uses TRBV29-1 with TRBJ2-3; D is undetermined. V was clipped by 8 bases and J by 1 base, with 13 bases between them. This CDR3 spans 13 amino acids. Germline V gene lookup returns CDR1 SQVTM and CDR2 ANQGSEA.

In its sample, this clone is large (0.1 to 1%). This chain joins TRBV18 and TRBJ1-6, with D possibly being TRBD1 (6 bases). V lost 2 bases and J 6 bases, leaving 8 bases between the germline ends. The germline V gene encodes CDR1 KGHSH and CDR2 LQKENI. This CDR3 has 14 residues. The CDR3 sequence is CASSPGGPNSPLHF. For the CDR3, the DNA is TGTGCCAGCTCACCAGGGGGGCCTAATTCACCCCTCCACTTT. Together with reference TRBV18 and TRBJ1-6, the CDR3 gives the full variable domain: NAGVMQNPRHLVRRRGQEARLRCSPMKGHSHVYWYRQLPEEGLKFMVYLQKENIIDESGMPKERFSAEFPKEGPSILRIQQVVRGDSAAYFCASSPGGPNSPLHFGNGTRLTVT.

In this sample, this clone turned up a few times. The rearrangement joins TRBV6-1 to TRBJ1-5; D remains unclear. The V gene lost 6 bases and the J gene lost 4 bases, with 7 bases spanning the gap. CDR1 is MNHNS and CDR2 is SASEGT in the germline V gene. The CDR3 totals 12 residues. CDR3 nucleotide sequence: TGTGCCAGCAGGGTAGGTAATCAGCCCCAGCATTTT. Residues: CASRVGNQPQHF.

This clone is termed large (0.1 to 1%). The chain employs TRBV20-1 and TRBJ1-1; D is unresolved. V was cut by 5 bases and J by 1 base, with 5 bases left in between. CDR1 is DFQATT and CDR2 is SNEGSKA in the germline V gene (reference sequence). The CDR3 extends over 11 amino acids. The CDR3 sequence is CSALQNTEAFF. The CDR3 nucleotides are TGCAGTGCTCTACAGAACACTGAAGCTTTCTTT.

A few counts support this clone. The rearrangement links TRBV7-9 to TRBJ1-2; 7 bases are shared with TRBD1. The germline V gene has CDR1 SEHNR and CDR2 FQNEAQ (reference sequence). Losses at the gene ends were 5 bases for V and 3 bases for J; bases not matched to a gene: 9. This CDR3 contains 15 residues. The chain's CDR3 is CASSRRQGLDYGYTF. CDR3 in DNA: TGTGCCAGCAGCCGCCGACAGGGTTTGGACTATGGCTACACCTTC.

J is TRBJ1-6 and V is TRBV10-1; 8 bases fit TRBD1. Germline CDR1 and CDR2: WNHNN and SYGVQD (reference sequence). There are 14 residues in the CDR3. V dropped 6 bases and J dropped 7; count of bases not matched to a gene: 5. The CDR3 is CASRAGGLNSPLHF. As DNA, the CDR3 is TGCGCCAGCAGGGCAGGGGGCTTGAATTCACCCCTCCACTTT.

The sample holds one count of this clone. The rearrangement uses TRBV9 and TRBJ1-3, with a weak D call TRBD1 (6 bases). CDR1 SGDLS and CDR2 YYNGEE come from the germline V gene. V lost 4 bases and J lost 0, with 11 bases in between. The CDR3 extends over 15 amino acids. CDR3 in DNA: TGTGCCAGCAGCACCACAGGGTACTCTGGAAACACCATATATTTT. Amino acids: CASSTTGYSGNTIYF.

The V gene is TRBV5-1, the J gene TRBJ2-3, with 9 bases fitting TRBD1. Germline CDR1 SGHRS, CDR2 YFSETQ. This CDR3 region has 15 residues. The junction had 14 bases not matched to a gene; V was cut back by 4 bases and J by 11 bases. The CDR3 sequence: CASSMPNPGQGQQYF. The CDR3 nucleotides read TGCGCCAGCAGCATGCCCAACCCCGGACAGGGGCAGCAGTATTTT.

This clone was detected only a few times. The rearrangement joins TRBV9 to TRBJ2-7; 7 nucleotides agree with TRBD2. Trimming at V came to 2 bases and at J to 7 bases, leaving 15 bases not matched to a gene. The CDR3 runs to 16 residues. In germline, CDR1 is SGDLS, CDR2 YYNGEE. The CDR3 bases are TGTGCCAGCAGCGTCACGGGGGGAAGGGCCTTACTGGAGCAGTACTTC. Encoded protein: CASSVTGGRALLEQYF.

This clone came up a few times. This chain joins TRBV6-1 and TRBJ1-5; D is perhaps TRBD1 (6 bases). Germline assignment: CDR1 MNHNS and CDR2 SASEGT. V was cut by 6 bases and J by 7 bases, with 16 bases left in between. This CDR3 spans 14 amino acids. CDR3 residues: CASSATNRVQPQHF. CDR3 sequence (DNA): TGTGCCAGCAGCGCCACCAACAGGGTCCAGCCCCAGCATTTT.

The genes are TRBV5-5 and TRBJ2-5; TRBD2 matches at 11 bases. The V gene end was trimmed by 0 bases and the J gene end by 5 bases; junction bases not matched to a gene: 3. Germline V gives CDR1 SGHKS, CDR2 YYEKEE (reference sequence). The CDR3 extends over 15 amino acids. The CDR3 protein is CASSLGLAGWETQYF. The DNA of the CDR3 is TGTGCCAGCAGCTTGGGACTAGCGGGGTGGGAGACCCAGTACTTC.

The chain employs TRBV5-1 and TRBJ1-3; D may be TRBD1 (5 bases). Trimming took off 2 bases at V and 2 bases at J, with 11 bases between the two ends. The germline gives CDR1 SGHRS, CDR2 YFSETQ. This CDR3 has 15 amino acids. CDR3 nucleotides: TGCGCCAGCAGCTTAAGGGGAGAAGCTGGAAACACCATATATTTT. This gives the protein CASSLRGEAGNTIYF. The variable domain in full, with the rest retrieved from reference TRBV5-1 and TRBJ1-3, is KAGVTQTPRYLIKTRGQQVTLSCSPISGHRSVSWYQQTPGQGLQFLFEYFSETQRNKGNFPGRFSGRQFSNSRSEMNVSTLELGDSALYLCASSLRGEAGNTIYFGEGSWLTVV.

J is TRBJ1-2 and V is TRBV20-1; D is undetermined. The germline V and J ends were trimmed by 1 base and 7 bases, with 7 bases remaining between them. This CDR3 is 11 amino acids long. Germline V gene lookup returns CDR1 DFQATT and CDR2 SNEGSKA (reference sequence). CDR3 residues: CSARGRAGYTF. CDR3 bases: TGCAGTGCTAGAGGGCGGGCTGGCTACACCTTC.

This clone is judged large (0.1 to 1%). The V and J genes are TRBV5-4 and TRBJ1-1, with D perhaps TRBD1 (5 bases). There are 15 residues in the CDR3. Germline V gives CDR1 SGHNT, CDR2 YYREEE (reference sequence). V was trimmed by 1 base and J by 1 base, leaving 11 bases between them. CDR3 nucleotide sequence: TGTGCCAGCAGCTTGCTTGACAGAGAGAACACTGAAGCTTTCTTT. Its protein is CASSLLDRENTEAFF. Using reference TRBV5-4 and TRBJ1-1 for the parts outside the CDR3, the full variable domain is ETGVTQSPTHLIKTRGQQVTLRCSSQSGHNTVSWYQQALGQGPQFIFQYYREEENGRGNFPPRFSGLQFPNYSSELNVNALELDDSALYLCASSLLDRENTEAFFGQGTRLTVV.

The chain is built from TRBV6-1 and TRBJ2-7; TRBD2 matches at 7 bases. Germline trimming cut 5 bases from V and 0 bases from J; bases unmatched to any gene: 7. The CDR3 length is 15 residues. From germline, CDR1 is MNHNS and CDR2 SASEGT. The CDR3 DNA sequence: TGTGCCAGCAGTCTCCTGGGGAGGGGCTCCTACGAGCAGTACTTC. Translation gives CASSLLGRGSYEQYF.